This is a list of T cell receptor beta chains from one sample in a study of shared clonotypes between healthy human individuals. Sequencing used immunoSEQ multiplex PCR; TCRdb keeps in-frame clones, though not all of them. The table has some 2.3 million clones, 85% to 95% seen once. The sample consisted of naive CD4+ T cells from PBMCs. These receptor sequences come from a man between 18 and 35 years old in good health. Some clones in this sample may be carry-over from other donors' samples. Each CDR3 is given with its conserved first and last residue. The D gene is left open where the match is weak. Not every row has a clone size; where given, it reads once, few, many or a size class.

abundance,d_gene,v_gene,j_gene,CDR3nt,CDR3aa
-,TRBD2,TRBV2,TRBJ2-3,TGTGCCAGCATCCAAGCTAGCGGGATCCTAGGGGATACGCAGTATTTT,CASIQASGILGDTQYF
-,-,TRBV6-5,TRBJ2-7,TGTGCCAGCAGAGCCGGGACCTTCTACGAGCAGTACTTC,CASRAGTFYEQYF
-,-,TRBV27,TRBJ1-1,TGTGCCAGCAGTAGCCCCGGGTTAAACACTGAAGCTTTCTTT,CASSSPGLNTEAFF
-,-,TRBV29-1,TRBJ2-1,TGCAGCGTTGAAGAGGATAGAAGGAATGAGCAGTTCTTC,CSVEEDRRNEQFF
few,-,TRBV4-2,TRBJ1-5,TGTGCCAGCAGCCAAGATGGGAATCAGCCCCAGCATTTT,CASSQDGNQPQHF
-,-,TRBV19,TRBJ2-3,TGTGCCAGTAGTATGGGGGTCAGCACAGATACGCAGTATTTT,CASSMGVSTDTQYF
-,TRBD1,TRBV5-8,TRBJ2-1,TGTGCCAGCAGCTTACCCGGGACAGGGGTTCGTGAGCAGTTCTTC,CASSLPGTGVREQFF
-,-,TRBV5-1,TRBJ1-3,TGCGCCAGCAGCCTGAAGACATCCCCTGGAAACACCATATATTTT,CASSLKTSPGNTIYF
-,TRBD1,TRBV18,TRBJ2-7,TGTGCCAGCTCACCGACACTACAGGGGAACGAGCAGTACTTC,CASSPTLQGNEQYF
-,-,TRBV4-1,TRBJ2-1,TGCGCCAGCAGCCAAGTGGTGAGTAACAATGAGCAGTTCTTC,CASSQVVSNNEQFF
once,-,TRBV18,TRBJ1-2,TGTGCCAGCTCACCTCCCACAGGGTTTGGCTACACCTTC,CASSPPTGFGYTF
-,TRBD1,TRBV6-4,TRBJ1-1,TGTGCCAGCAGTTTGGGGACAGGGAAAACTTTCTTT,CASSLGTGKTFF
-,TRBD2,TRBV10-1,TRBJ2-1,TGCGCCAGCAGTCCTGGACTAGCGGGAGGGCATGAGCAGTTCTTC,CASSPGLAGGHEQFF
-,TRBD1,TRBV2,TRBJ2-2,TGTGCCAGCAGTGTGGACAGGGGGACCGGGGAGCTGTTTTTT,CASSVDRGTGELFF
-,-,TRBV11-3,TRBJ2-5,TGTGCCAGCAGCTCACCATGGGGGACACCGAACCAAGAGACCCAGTACTTC,CASSSPWGTPNQETQYF
-,TRBD2,TRBV10-3,TRBJ2-3,TGTGCCATCAGTCTAAGGGGCGGGAGTGCAGATACGCAGTATTTT,CAISLRGGSADTQYF
-,-,TRBV5-6,TRBJ1-2,TGTGCCAGCGGATCGACAGGTGATGGCTACACCTTC,CASGSTGDGYTF
once,-,TRBV5-6,TRBJ2-5,TGTGCCAGCAGCTGGTGGGGTCAGACCCAGTACTTC,CASSWWGQTQYF
-,TRBD2,TRBV5-4,TRBJ2-2,TGTGCCAGCAGCTTCGGACTAGCGGGAGTAGTAAGGTCCGGGGAGCTGTTTTTT,CASSFGLAGVVRSGELFF
-,TRBD1,TRBV19,TRBJ1-2,TGTGCCAGTAGCTCGGACAGGGTCGGAGGCTACACCTTC,CASSSDRVGGYTF
-,-,TRBV6-6,TRBJ2-7,TGTGCCAGCAGTTACGAAGCAGGCTACTACGAGCAGTACTTC,CASSYEAGYYEQYF
-,TRBD1,TRBV11-3,TRBJ1-5,TGTGCCAGCAGCTTAGACTGGGGGACAGGGGCCAGCAATCAGCCCCAGCATTTT,CASSLDWGTGASNQPQHF
-,TRBD1,TRBV28,TRBJ2-1,TGTGCCAGCAGTGCCCGGGACAGGCCAGGGGGGCAGTTCTTC,CASSARDRPGGQFF
-,-,TRBV6-5,TRBJ1-5,TGTGCCACTTTTGGGTACGGGGGTCAGCCCCAGCATTTT,CATFGYGGQPQHF
-,-,TRBV5-1,TRBJ2-5,TGCGCCAGCAGCATGGGTCCCCAAGTAGAGACCCAGTACTTC,CASSMGPQVETQYF
-,-,TRBV29-1,TRBJ2-3,TGCAGCGTTGGAGGACGGAGCACAGATACGCAGTATTTT,CSVGGRSTDTQYF
-,TRBD1,TRBV7-9,TRBJ2-1,TGTGCCAGCAGCCGTGACAGGGGAGTAAAGGGTGAGCAGTTCTTC,CASSRDRGVKGEQFF
-,-,TRBV11-2,TRBJ2-7,TGTGCCAGCAGCTCCGATTCCTCCTACGAGCAGTACTTC,CASSSDSSYEQYF
-,-,TRBV7-9,TRBJ2-3,TGTGCCAGCTCCCCCCAAGGTTCTAGCACAGATACGCAGTATTTT,CASSPQGSSTDTQYF
-,TRBD1,TRBV5-1,TRBJ1-1,TGCGCCAGCAGCGACCCGGGACAGGATCCTGAAGCTTTCTTT,CASSDPGQDPEAFF
once,-,TRBV19,TRBJ2-3,TGTGCCAGTAGTCCTGGGGGTTGGTCAGGGGCAGCAGATACGCAGTATTTT,CASSPGGWSGAADTQYF
few,-,TRBV19,TRBJ1-4,TGTGCCACCTCCTGGCAGTTTAATGAAAAACTGTTTTTT,CATSWQFNEKLFF
-,-,TRBV5-6,TRBJ2-6,TGTGCCAGCAGCAGACCTGGGGCCAACGTCCTGACTTTC,CASSRPGANVLTF
-,-,TRBV27,TRBJ2-1,TGTGCCAGCAGTTTATTAACCATCCCCGGTGAGCAGTTCTTC,CASSLLTIPGEQFF
-,TRBD2,TRBV11-2,TRBJ2-5,TGTGCCAGCAGCCTCCCACTAGCGGGAGCGGCAGAGACCCAGTACTTC,CASSLPLAGAAETQYF
once,-,TRBV5-1,TRBJ1-6,TGCGCCAGCAGCTTGGAGGGAGGGCGTAATTCACCCCTCCACTTT,CASSLEGGRNSPLHF
-,TRBD1,TRBV18,TRBJ2-7,TGTGCCAGCTCACCCCACACAGGGGACGAGCAGTACTTC,CASSPHTGDEQYF